This TCR beta chain was sequenced for a study of T-cell memory formation after mild COVID-19. Across the whole study: TCR clusters were largely donor specific.

Study findings and constraints: Some clones that responded turned up in pre-infection memory, which suggests that cross-reactive memory joined in. Clones contracting over day 15 to 85 were CD4/CD8 balanced, with later expanders leaning CD4+.

5'RACE with constant-segment primers built TCRalpha and TCRbeta cDNA libraries with UMIs. TCRdb re-called the 5' RACE reads through MiXCR, storing one row per CDR3 protein. This repertoire shows 300,000 to 350,000 distinct CDR3 sequences, roughly 13% found once; its top ten account for roughly 20%. The CDR3 has 15 amino acids. Germline-derived CDR1 and CDR2 are SEHNR and FQNEAQ (reference sequence). Trimming left V 5 bases short and J 6 bases short, with 17 bases between. Of note for this clonotype: The target antigen is unknown.

The clonotype originates from a man between 18 and 35 years old who had mild COVID-19 (a few samples of this study predate the infection). Cell type and time point are not known. The V call is TRBV7-9, the J call TRBJ2-1; D is perhaps TRBD2 (6 bases). The sample taken for sequencing was PBMCs or a T cell subset sorted from them (not recorded which). CDR3 coding DNA: TGTGCCAGCAGCCCGTTGAGACTAGGCCCCAATGAGCAGTTCTTC. This translates into CASSPLRLGPNEQFF.